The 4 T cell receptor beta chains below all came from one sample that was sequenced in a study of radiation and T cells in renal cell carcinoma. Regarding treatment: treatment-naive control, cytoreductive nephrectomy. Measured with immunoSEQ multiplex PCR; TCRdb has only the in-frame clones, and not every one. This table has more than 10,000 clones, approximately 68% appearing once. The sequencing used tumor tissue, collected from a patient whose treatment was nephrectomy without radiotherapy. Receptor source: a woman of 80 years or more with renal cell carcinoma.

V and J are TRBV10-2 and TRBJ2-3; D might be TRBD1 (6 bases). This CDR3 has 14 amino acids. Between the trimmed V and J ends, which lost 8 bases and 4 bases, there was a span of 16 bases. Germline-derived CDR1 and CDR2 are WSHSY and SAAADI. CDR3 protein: CASVQGMSPDTQYF. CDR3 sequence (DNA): TGCGCCAGCGTCCAGGGGATGTCACCAGATACGCAGTATTTT.

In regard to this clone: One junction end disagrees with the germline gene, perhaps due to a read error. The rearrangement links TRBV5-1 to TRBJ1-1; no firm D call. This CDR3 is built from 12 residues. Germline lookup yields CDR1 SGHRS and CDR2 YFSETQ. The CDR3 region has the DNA TGCGCCAGCAGCTTGCCCAACAGTGAAGCTTTCTTT. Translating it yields CASSLPNSEAFF.

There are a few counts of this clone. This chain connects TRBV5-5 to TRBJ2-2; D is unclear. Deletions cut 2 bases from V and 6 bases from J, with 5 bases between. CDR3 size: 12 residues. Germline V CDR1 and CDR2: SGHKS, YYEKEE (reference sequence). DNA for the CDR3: TGTGCCAGCAGCTTTGGTGCCGGGGAGCTGTTTTTT. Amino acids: CASSFGAGELFF. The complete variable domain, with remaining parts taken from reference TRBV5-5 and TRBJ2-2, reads DAGVTQSPTHLIKTRGQQVTLRCSPISGHKSVSWYQQVLGQGPQFIFQYYEKEERGRGNFPDRFSARQFPNYSSELNVNALLLGDSALYLCASSFGAGELFFGEGSRLTVL.

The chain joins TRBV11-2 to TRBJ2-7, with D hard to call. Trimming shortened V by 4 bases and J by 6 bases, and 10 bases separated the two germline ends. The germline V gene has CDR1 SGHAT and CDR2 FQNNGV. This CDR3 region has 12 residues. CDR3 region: CASSSSRGEQYF. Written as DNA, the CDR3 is TGTGCCAGCAGCTCCAGTAGAGGCGAGCAGTACTTC.